The 11 T cell receptor beta chains below all came from one sample that was sequenced in a study of PD-L1 blockade in urothelial cancer. Described time point: peripheral blood 6 weeks after treatment start. Only in-frame clones appear in the TCRdb table, and some are missing; sequencing was by immunoSEQ multiplex PCR. In the table there are about 41,000 clones, approximately 85% of which are singletons. The starting material was PBMCs, obtained around atezolizumab (anti-PD-L1) treatment. Source of these receptors: an older man with urothelial cancer.

The chain combines TRBV2 with TRBJ2-7, with 7 bases fitting TRBD1. The germline V gene has CDR1 SNHLY and CDR2 FYNNEI. The CDR3 covers 13 residues. Germline trimming cut 4 bases from V and 6 bases from J; bases unmatched to any gene: 6. For the CDR3, the DNA is TGTGCCAGCAGTGGAGGACAGGATGGCGAGCAGTACTTC. Its protein is CASSGGQDGEQYF.

This chain joins TRBV10-1 and TRBJ2-1, with 8 positions matching TRBD2. Per germline, CDR1 WNHNN and CDR2 SYGVQD (reference sequence). The CDR3 has 22 amino acids. Unmatched junction bases numbered 24, after V lost 1 base and J lost 4 bases. DNA of the CDR3: TGCGCCAGCAGTGAGTGGACAACCCTGGGGGGACTAGAAGTAAGTATTTACAATGAGCAGTTCTTC. Amino acid sequence: CASSEWTTLGGLEVSIYNEQFF.

CDR3 sequence: CASSLELAETTDTQYF. The DNA of the CDR3 is TGTGCCAGCAGCTTAGAACTAGCGGAAACCACAGATACGCAGTATTTT. The chain employs TRBV7-6 and TRBJ2-3; 8 nucleotides align to TRBD2. Germline V gene sequence: CDR1 SGHVS, CDR2 FNYEAQ. The trim removed 1 base at V and 2 bases at J, leaving 5 bases unmatched. The CDR3 totals 16 residues.

The V and J genes are TRBV28 and TRBJ2-1; 9 bases line up with TRBD1. The CDR3 sequence is 15 residues long. Germline values: CDR1 MDHEN, CDR2 SYDVKM. V dropped 7 bases and J dropped 7; count of bases not matched to a gene: 11. CDR3 nucleotide sequence: TGTGCCAGCACCTCCCCGGACAGGGGAATGAATGAGCAGTTCTTC. Its translation: CASTSPDRGMNEQFF.

This clone was seen more than once but under ten times. V gene TRBV28 combines with J gene TRBJ1-1; unclear D gene. CDR1 and CDR2 (germline): MDHEN, SYDVKM. This CDR3 spans 12 amino acids. Deletions cut 6 bases from V and 4 bases from J, with 9 bases between. In nucleotides, the CDR3 is TGTGCCAGCAGCCCAGGTTTCACTGAAGCTTTCTTT. Amino acid sequence: CASSPGFTEAFF. Supplemented by reference TRBV28 and TRBJ1-1, the full variable domain reads DVKVTQSSRYLVKRTGEKVFLECVQDMDHENMFWYRQDPGLGLRLIYFSYDVKMKEKGDIPEGYSVSREKKERFSLILESASTNQTSMYLCASSPGFTEAFFGQGTRLTVV.

V and J are TRBV14 and TRBJ1-4; TRBD1 matches 8 bases. J was trimmed by 7 bases and V by 3 bases; bases with no gene match: 7. CDR1 is SGHDN, CDR2 FVKESK, per germline. The CDR3 is 15 residues long. Written as DNA, the CDR3 is TGTGCCAGCAGCCAGCTCCCCGGGACAGGTGAAAAACTGTTTTTT. It is translated as CASSQLPGTGEKLFF.

The rearrangement links TRBV6-1 to TRBJ2-5; 11 bases are shared with TRBD1. The CDR3 has 14 amino acids. In germline, CDR1 is MNHNS, CDR2 SASEGT. The junction had 5 bases not matched to a gene; V was cut back by 7 bases and J by 4 bases. The CDR3 coding sequence is TGTGCCAGCAAGGAGGACAGGGGGCGAGAGACCCAGTACTTC. It codes for CASKEDRGRETQYF.

V usage is TRBV7-2 and J usage is TRBJ2-7, with 9 positions matching TRBD1. The germline CDR1 and CDR2 sequences are SGHTA and FQGNSA. There are 14 residues in the CDR3. J gave up 3 bases and V 4 bases, and 4 bases lay outside the gene matches. The CDR3 region is CASSSDRGFYEQYF. The DNA for the CDR3 is TGTGCCAGCAGCTCTGACAGGGGGTTCTACGAGCAGTACTTC. The full variable domain, completed using reference TRBV7-2 and TRBJ2-7, is GAGVSQSPSNKVTEKGKDVELRCDPISGHTALYWYRQSLGQGLEFLIYFQGNSAPDKSGLPSDRFSAERTGGSVSTLTIQRTQQEDSAVYLCASSSDRGFYEQYFGPGTRLTVT.

The chain couples TRBV10-3 to TRBJ2-7; D is possibly TRBD2 (5 bases). The CDR3 runs to 13 residues. Trimming pared 4 bases from V and 3 bases from J, leaving 10 bases between. Per germline, CDR1 ENHRY and CDR2 SYGVKD. The CDR3 protein is CAISGSGDYEQYF. The DNA for the CDR3 is TGTGCCATCAGTGGGAGCGGAGACTACGAGCAGTACTTC.

The chain is built from TRBV28 and TRBJ1-5, with 8 bases aligning to TRBD1. Germline lookup yields CDR1 MDHEN and CDR2 SYDVKM. This CDR3 has 15 residues. J lost 3 bases, V lost 3 bases, and 4 bases had no gene match. The CDR3 reads CASSFWQGANQPQHF. In nucleotides, the CDR3 is TGTGCCAGCAGTTTTTGGCAGGGGGCCAATCAGCCCCAGCATTTT.

This sequence joins TRBV27 and TRBJ1-1, with D uncertain. The V end lost 10 bases, the J end lost 0 bases, and 15 bases lay between the germline ends. This CDR3 has 14 amino acids. CDR1 is MNHEY and CDR2 is SMNVEV in the germline V gene (reference sequence). CDR3 residues: CATSPHLMNTEAFF. CDR3 nucleotides: TGTGCCACCTCCCCACACCTCATGAACACTGAAGCTTTCTTT.